What follows are 2 T cell receptor beta chains derived from one specimen sequenced in a study of early stage breast cancer tumors. TCRdb's copy holds only in-frame clones and misses some; the assay was immunoSEQ multiplex PCR. The data show some 8,100 clones, roughly 80% seen once. The sample comprised normal breast tissue next to the tumor. All receptors derive from a person in their 60s with breast cancer.

This clone ranks as medium-sized. The chain links TRBV14 to TRBJ1-3; D is unresolved. V gave up 7 bases and J gave up 0 bases, with 4 bases separating them. The germline V gene has CDR1 SGHDN and CDR2 FVKESK. The length of the CDR3 is 12 residues. The CDR3 DNA follows: TGTGCCAGCACCCGCTCTGGAAACACCATATATTTT. This codes for CASTRSGNTIYF.

This chain uses TRBV28 with TRBJ1-1; possibly TRBD1 for D (5 bases). With 8 bases removed from V and 3 bases from J, the gap between germline ends came to 13 bases. The CDR3 is 13 residues long. Per the germline V gene, CDR1 is MDHEN and CDR2 is SYDVKM. The CDR3 is CASGKGGDTEAFF. Written as DNA, the CDR3 is TGTGCCAGCGGCAAGGGAGGGGACACTGAAGCTTTCTTT.